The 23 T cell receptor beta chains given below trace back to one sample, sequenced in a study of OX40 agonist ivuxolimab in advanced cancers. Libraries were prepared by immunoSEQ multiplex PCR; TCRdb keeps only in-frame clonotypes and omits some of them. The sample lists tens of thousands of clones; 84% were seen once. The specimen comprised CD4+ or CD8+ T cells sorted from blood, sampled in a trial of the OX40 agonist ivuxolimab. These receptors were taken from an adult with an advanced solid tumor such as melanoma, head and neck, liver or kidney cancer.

CDR3 amino acids: CASSAGDYGYTF. The CDR3 nucleotides read TGCGCCAGCAGCGCAGGGGACTATGGCTACACCTTC. The chain recombines TRBV5-1 with TRBJ1-2, with D tentatively TRBD1 (6 bases). Germline lookup yields CDR1 SGHRS and CDR2 YFSETQ. The CDR3 extends over 12 amino acids. V was cut by 4 bases and J by 3 bases, with 7 bases left in between. Full variable domain (outside the CDR3, taken from reference TRBV5-1 and TRBJ1-2): KAGVTQTPRYLIKTRGQQVTLSCSPISGHRSVSWYQQTPGQGLQFLFEYFSETQRNKGNFPGRFSGRQFSNSRSEMNVSTLELGDSALYLCASSAGDYGYTFGSGTRLTVV.

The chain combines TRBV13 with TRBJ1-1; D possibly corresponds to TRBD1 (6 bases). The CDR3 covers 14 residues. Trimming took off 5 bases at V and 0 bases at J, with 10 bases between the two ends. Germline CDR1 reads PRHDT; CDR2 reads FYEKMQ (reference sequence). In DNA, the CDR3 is TGTGCCAGCAGCCGGGGGCGCGTGAACACTGAAGCTTTCTTT. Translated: CASSRGRVNTEAFF.

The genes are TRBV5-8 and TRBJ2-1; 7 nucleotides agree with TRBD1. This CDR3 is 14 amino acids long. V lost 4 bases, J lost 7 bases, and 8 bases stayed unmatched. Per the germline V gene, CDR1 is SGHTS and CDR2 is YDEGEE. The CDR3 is CASSGRQGGNEQFF. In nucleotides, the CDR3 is TGTGCCAGCAGCGGACGACAGGGCGGGAATGAGCAGTTCTTC.

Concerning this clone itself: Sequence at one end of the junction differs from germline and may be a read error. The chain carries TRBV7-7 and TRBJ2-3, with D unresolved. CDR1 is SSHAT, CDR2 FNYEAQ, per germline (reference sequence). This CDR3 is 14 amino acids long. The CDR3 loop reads CASSRLSSTDTQYF. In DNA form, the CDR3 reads TGTGCTAGCAGCCGACTCAGTAGCACAGATACGCAGTATTTT.

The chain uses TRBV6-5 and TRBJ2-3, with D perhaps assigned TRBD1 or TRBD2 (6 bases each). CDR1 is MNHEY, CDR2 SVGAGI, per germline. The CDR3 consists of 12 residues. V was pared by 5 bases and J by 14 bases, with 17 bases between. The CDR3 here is CASSEDRRARYF. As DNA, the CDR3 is TGTGCCAGCAGTGAAGACAGGAGGGCCAGGTATTTT.

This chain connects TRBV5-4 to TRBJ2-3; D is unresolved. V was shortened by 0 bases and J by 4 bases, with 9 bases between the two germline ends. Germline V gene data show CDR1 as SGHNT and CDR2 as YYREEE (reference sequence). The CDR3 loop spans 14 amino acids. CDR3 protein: CASSLELLSDTQYF. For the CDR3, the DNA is TGTGCCAGCAGCTTGGAGCTCCTCTCAGATACGCAGTATTTT.

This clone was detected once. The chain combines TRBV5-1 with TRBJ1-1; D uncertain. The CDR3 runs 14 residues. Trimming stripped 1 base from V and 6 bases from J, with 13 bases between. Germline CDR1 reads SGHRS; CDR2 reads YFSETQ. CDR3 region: CASSLQSHGAEAFF. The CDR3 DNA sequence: TGCGCCAGCAGCTTGCAGTCTCACGGCGCTGAAGCTTTCTTT.

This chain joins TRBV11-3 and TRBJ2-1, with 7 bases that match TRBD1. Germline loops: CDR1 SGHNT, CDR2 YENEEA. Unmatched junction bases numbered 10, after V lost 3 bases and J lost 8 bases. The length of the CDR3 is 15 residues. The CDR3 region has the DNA TGTGCCAGCAGCTTCCGACAGGGCGCATTTGATGAGCAGTTCTTC. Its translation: CASSFRQGAFDEQFF.

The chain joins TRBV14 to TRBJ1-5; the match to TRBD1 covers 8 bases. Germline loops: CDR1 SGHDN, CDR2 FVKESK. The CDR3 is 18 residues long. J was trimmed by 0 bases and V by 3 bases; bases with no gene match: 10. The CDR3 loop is CASSHLRDRPYSNQPQHF. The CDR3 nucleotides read TGTGCCAGCAGCCACCTCCGGGACAGGCCCTATAGCAATCAGCCCCAGCATTTT.

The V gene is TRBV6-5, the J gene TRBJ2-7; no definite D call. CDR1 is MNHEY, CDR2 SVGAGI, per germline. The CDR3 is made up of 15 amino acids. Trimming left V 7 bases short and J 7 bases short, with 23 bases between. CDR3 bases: TGTGCCAGCATGACCCCTAGTGATCACCCTCGAGAGCAGTACTTC. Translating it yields CASMTPSDHPREQYF.

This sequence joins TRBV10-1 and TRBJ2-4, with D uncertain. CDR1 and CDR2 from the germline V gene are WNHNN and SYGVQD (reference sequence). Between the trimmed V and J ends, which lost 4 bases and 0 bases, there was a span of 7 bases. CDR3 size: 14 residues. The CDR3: CASSASIAKNIQYF. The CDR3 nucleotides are TGCGCCAGCAGTGCGTCAATAGCCAAAAACATTCAGTACTTC.

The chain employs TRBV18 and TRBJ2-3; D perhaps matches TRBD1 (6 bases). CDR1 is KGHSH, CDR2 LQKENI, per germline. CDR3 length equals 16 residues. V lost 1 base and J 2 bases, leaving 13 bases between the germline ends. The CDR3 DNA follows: TGTGCCAGCTCACCACTTCGGACAGCGAACACAGATACGCAGTATTTT. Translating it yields CASSPLRTANTDTQYF.

This CDR3 reads CASRGRFGTGETQYF. The CDR3 bases are TGTGCCAGCAGGGGGCGATTCGGAACTGGAGAGACCCAGTACTTC. The chain combines TRBV6-1 with TRBJ2-5; tentatively, D is TRBD1 (5 bases). The length of the CDR3 is 15 residues. Germline V gives CDR1 MNHNS, CDR2 SASEGT. V lost 6 bases, J lost 4 bases, and 18 bases lay in between.

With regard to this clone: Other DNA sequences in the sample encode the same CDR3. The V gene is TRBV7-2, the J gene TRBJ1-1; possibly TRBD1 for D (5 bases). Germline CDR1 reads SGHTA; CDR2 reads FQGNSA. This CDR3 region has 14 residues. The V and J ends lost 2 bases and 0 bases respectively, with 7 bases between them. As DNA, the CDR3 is TGTGCCAGCAGCTTAAGACAGATGAACACTGAAGCTTTCTTT. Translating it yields CASSLRQMNTEAFF.

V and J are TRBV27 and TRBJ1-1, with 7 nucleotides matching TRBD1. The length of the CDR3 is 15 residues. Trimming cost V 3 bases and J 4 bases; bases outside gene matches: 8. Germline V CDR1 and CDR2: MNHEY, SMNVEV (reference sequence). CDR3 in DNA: TGTGCCAGCAGTTTTCGGACAGGTCTTGGCACTGAAGCTTTCTTT. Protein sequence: CASSFRTGLGTEAFF.

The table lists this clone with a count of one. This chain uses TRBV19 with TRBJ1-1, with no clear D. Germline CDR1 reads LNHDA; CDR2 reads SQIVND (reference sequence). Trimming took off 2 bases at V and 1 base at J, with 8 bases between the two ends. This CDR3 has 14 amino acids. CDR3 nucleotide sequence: TGTGCCAGTAGTATAATGGCCAAGAACACTGAAGCTTTCTTT. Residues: CASSIMAKNTEAFF.

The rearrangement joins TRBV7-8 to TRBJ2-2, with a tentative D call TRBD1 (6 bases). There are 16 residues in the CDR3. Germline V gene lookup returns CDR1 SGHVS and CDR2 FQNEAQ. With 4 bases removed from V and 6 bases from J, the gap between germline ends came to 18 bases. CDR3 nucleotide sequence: TGTGCCAGCAGCTCGACGAACTACTGGGGGCCCGGGGAGCTGTTTTTT. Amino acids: CASSSTNYWGPGELFF.

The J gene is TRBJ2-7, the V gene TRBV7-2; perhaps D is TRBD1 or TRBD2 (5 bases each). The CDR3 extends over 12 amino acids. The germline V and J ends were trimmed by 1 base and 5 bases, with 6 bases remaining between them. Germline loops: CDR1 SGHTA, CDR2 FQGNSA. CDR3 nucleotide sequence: TGTGCCAGCAGCTTAGGAGGGGACGAGCAGTACTTC. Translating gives CASSLGGDEQYF.

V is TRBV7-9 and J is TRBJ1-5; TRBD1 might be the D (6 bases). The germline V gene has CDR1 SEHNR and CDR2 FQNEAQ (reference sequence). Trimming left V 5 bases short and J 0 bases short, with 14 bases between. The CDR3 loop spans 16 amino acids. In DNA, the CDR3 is TGTGCCAGCAGCCTCGACAGGAGCCATAGCAATCAGCCCCAGCATTTT. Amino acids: CASSLDRSHSNQPQHF.

CDR3 sequence: CASTSSGSPNEQFF. The CDR3 region has the DNA TGCGCCAGCACCAGTAGCGGGAGTCCGAATGAGCAGTTCTTC. This rearrangement joins TRBV10-1 to TRBJ2-1; 9 nucleotides line up with TRBD2. CDR3 length: 14 amino acids. CDR1 WNHNN and CDR2 SYGVQD come from the germline V gene (reference sequence). V was pared by 7 bases and J by 7 bases, with 8 bases of the junction left unmatched.

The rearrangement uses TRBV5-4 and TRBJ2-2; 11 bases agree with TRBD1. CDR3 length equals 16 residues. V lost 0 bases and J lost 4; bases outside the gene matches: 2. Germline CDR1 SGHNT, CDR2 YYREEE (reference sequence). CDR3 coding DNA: TGTGCCAGCAGCTTGGTAGGGACAGGGGGCACCGGGGAGCTGTTTTTT. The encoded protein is CASSLVGTGGTGELFF.

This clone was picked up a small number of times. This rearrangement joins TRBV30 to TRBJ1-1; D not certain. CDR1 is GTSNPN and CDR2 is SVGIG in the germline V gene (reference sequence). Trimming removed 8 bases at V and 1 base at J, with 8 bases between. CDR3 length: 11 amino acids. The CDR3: CALGWNTEAFF. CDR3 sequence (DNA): TGTGCCCTCGGTTGGAACACTGAAGCTTTCTTT.

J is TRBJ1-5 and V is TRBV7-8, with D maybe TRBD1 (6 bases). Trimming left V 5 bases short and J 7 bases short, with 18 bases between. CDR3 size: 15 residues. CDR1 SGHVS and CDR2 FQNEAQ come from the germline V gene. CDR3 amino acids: CASSIRGPGEQPQHF. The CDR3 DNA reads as TGTGCCAGCAGCATCCGGGGGCCGGGAGAACAGCCCCAGCATTTT.